The text below deals with one TCR beta chain. Antigen: not known. These data come from a study of CXCR3-negative and CXCR3-positive naive CD8 T cells. Study-level findings and limits: With surface CD5 comparable between naive subsets, TCR strength was estimated using properties derived from the TRB CDR3. Relative to CXCR3-negative naive cells, CXCR3-positive naive cells had more hydrophobic TRB CDR3s. Whereas memory cells differed, naive CXCR3-negative and CXCR3-positive cells shared similar TRBV-TRBJ usage.

Germline lookup yields CDR1 SQVTM and CDR2 ANQGSEA. The CDR3 length is 11 residues. Sorting yielded triplicates of 300,000 cells for each CD8+ T cell subset. Naivety in CD8+ T cells corresponded to a CD45RO-CCR7+CD27+CD95- phenotype. All TRB cDNA libraries came from 5' RACE performed with UMI labels. TCRdb processed the 5' RACE reads again and assigns one entry to each CDR3 protein, with no DNA. Its listing shows fewer than 65,000 distinct CDR3 sequences. The chain joins TRBV29-1 to TRBJ2-1. This receptor was obtained from a human donor in good health. Some clones in this sample may be carry-over from other donors' samples. Material for sequencing was naive CXCR3+ CD8+ T cells from blood. Subset: CD45RO-CCR7+CD27+CD95- naive CD8+ T cells expressing CXCR3 (TNR3+). The chain's CDR3 is CSVPLINEQFF.